This paragraph covers one T cell receptor beta chain sequence. Its antigen is unknown. The data belong to a study of T cell clones after liver transplantation. Study at large: In this trial, immunosuppression withdrawal was attempted within 2 years of liver transplant. Tolerant meant at least one year fully off immunosuppression without liver enzymes above twice normal.

CDR3 size: 13 residues. The V and J ends lost 5 bases and 2 bases respectively, with 10 bases between them. CDR1 is SEHNR, CDR2 FQNEAQ, per germline (reference sequence). Study-level findings and limits: Small, mixed patient groups and varying post-transplant times limit these conclusions.

This table comes from immunoSEQ multiplex PCR, and its TCRdb copy is limited to in-frame clones, with some not included. The table includes roughly 56,000 clones, about 69% detected once. Sorting of unstimulated PBMCs yielded separate CD3+CD4+ and CD3+CD8+ fractions. The sample consisted of CD4+ T cells from blood, taken less than 70 months after liver transplant. The chain joins TRBV7-9 to TRBJ2-7, with D possibly being TRBD1 or TRBD2 (6 bases each). The TCR sequence derives from a human patient who received a liver transplant. Part of the T cells may come from the graft donor. The DNA of the CDR3 is TGTGCCAGCAGCCGCGGGACAACCTACGAGCAGTACTTC. It translates to CASSRGTTYEQYF.